Described below is a single TCR beta chain sequence and its context. Antigen unknown. With 60 Vbeta and 13 Jbeta primers, the PCR was carried out. Per the authors' pipeline: Later, an analysis found around 80 million unique TCR beta chains, and around 10 million of these were shared. Assay: immunoSEQ multiplex PCR; the TCRdb copy retains only in-frame clones and omits some. D and trimming come from the DNA, and the V and J calls and clone size come from that table. The table includes approximately 150,000 clones, about three quarters detected once. The sample belongs to a study of cytomegalovirus exposure and HLA in healthy donors. The CDR3 contains 18 residues. The V gene's germline CDR1 is MDHEN and CDR2 SYDVKM. The junction had 14 bases not matched to a gene; V was cut back by 4 bases and J by 4 bases. Broader study findings: The productive fraction for most TCR beta V segments was about 87% or about 30% in an earlier analysis. Being indistinguishable, some V segments were excluded, TRBV6-2 and TRBV6-3 among them.

V is TRBV28 and J is TRBJ2-1; 9 bases agree with TRBD2. Sequenced material: PBMCs. The receptor comes from a female donor in good health and CMV-seronegative. CDR3: CASSSPHRASGIYNEQFF. The CDR3 DNA is TGTGCCAGCAGTTCACCTCACCGGGCTAGCGGGATATACAATGAGCAGTTCTTC.